A selection of T cell receptor beta chains follows, all from one sample in a study of tumor and adjacent non-tumor tissue in lung cancer. TCRdb passed the multiplex PCR reads through MiXCR, listing each CDR3 protein once. The sample holds 55,000 to 75,000 distinct CDR3 sequences, 60% seen once. Sequencing input: lung tumor tissue. The receptors were sampled from a man aged 45 to 65 with non-small cell lung cancer. CDR3s include the opening cysteine and the closing phenylalanine or tryptophan. A D gene is named only where the DNA matches it firmly. The listing skips clone size in some rows; elsewhere it reads once, few, many or a size class.

clone size,V gene,J gene,D gene,CDR3 protein,CDR3 DNA
NA,TRBV30,TRBJ1-2,TRBD1,CAWTYGTGGSNGYTF,TGTGCCTGGACTTACGGGACAGGGGGAAGTAATGGCTACACCTTC
NA,TRBV5-4,TRBJ1-2,NA,CAGSWRETPNYGYTF,TGTGCCGGCAGCTGGCGTGAGACACCGAACTATGGCTACACCTTC
NA,TRBV29-1,TRBJ1-2,TRBD1,CSVKTGQRASGYTF,TGCAGCGTCAAAACGGGACAGCGGGCGAGTGGCTACACCTTC
NA,TRBV11-2,TRBJ2-3,NA,CASPLRDTQYF,TGTGCCAGCCCCCTTCGGGATACGCAGTATTTT
few,TRBV29-1,TRBJ2-6,NA,CSVGNSGANVLAF,TGCAGCGTTGGCAACTCTGGGGCCAACGTCCTGGCTTTC
NA,TRBV12-3/TRBV12-4,TRBJ1-5,NA,CASSLLYWTESNQPQHF,TGTGCCAGCAGTTTACTGTATTGGACGGAGAGCAATCAGCCCCAACATTTT
NA,TRBV7-9,TRBJ2-4,TRBD1,CASSLGRDRVF,TGTGCCAGCAGCTTAGGCCGGGACAGGGTCTTC
few,TRBV4-1,TRBJ2-6,NA,CASSQDRAGANALTF,TGCGCCAGCAGCCAAGACAGGGCGGGGGCCAACGCCCTGACTTTC
NA,TRBV11-1,TRBJ2-3,TRBD2,CAGSPRTSGGLDTRYF,TGTGCCGGCAGCCCCCGGACTAGCGGGGGACTCGATACGCGGTATTTT
many,TRBV4-1,TRBJ1-5,NA,CASSQYVDYQPQHF,TGCGCCAGCAGCCAATATGTCGACTATCAGCCCCAGCATTTT
NA,TRBV20-1,TRBJ2-1,TRBD2,CSAISGGTVDELFF,TGCAGCGCCATTAGCGGGGGGACCGTGGATGAGCTGTTCTTC
NA,TRBV4-2,TRBJ2-1,TRBD1,CAYSPRTGGANEQFF,TGTGCCTACAGCCCCCGGACAGGGGGCGCGAATGAGCAGTTCTTC
once,TRBV12-3/TRBV12-4,TRBJ1-5,NA,CASSKQGGGQPQHF,TGTGCCAGCAGTAAACAGGGAGGTGGTCAGCCCCAGCATTTT
few,TRBV20-1,TRBJ1-2,NA,CSARGQGQADGYTF,TGCAGTGCTAGAGGGCAGGGGCAGGCGGATGGCTACACCTTC
once,TRBV11-3,TRBJ2-1,NA,CASSFGSGYEQFF,TGTGCCAGCAGCTTTGGAAGCGGGTATGAGCAATTCTTC
NA,TRBV10-3,TRBJ2-7,TRBD2,CAISKGTSGTYEQYF,TGTGCCATCAGTAAGGGGACTAGCGGAACCTACGAGCAGTACTTC
once,TRBV10-3,TRBJ1-1,NA,CAIRTVGRWNTEAFF,TGTGCCATCAGGACAGTGGGTCGTTGGAACACTGAAGCTTTCTTT
NA,TRBV6-6,TRBJ2-7,NA,CASSYGPRYEQYF,TGTGCCAGCAGTTATGGACCGCGCTATGAGCAGTACTTC
NA,TRBV28,TRBJ1-2,NA,CASSLWSGNGYAF,TGTGCCAGCAGTTTATGGTCAGGGAACGGCTACGCCTTC
NA,TRBV29-1,TRBJ2-5,NA,CGAVVREKSQYF,TGCGGCGCCGTGGTCAGGGAGAAGAGCCAGTACTTC
NA,TRBV28,TRBJ2-1,NA,CASSLFSYNGQFF,TGTGCCAGCAGTTTATTTAGCTATAATGGGCAGTTCTTC
many,TRBV12-3/TRBV12-4,TRBJ1-5,NA,CASSLDISQPQHF,TGTGCCAGCAGTCTGGACATAAGTCAGCCCCAGCATTTT